A single sample is the source of the 7 T cell receptor beta chains below, sequenced in a study of cytomegalovirus exposure and HLA in healthy donors. With 60 Vbeta and 13 Jbeta primers, the PCR was carried out. The data were produced by immunoSEQ multiplex PCR, yet TCRdb's version contains in-frame clones alone and is incomplete. The sample has 95,000 to 100,000 clones, 77% seen once; the top ten hold about 8.3%. The sample comprised PBMCs. The receptors come from a female donor in good health and CMV-seronegative.

This chain links TRBV28 with TRBJ1-3; D remains ambiguous. Trimming pared 3 bases from V and 4 bases from J, leaving 10 bases between. Per germline, CDR1 MDHEN and CDR2 SYDVKM. CDR3 length equals 14 residues. The CDR3 here is CASSFPSGGNTIYF. DNA of the CDR3: TGTGCCAGCAGTTTCCCCTCGGGGGGAAACACCATATATTTT.

The CDR3 here is CASSVGQGGYEQYF. CDR3 sequence (DNA): TGTGCCAGCTCTGTGGGACAGGGCGGGTACGAGCAGTACTTC. This chain links TRBV18 with TRBJ2-7; the match to TRBD1 covers 9 bases. V gave up 6 bases and J gave up 4 bases; unmatched junction bases: 7. The CDR3 has 14 amino acids. Germline values: CDR1 KGHSH, CDR2 LQKENI.

This clone came up a few times. This chain uses TRBV5-4 with TRBJ1-1; 8 bases fit TRBD1. Germline-derived CDR1 and CDR2 are SGHNT and YYREEE (reference sequence). The CDR3 extends over 15 amino acids. Germline trimming cut 3 bases from V and 4 bases from J; bases unmatched to any gene: 8. CDR3: CASSSVTGVGTEAFF. CDR3 nucleotide sequence: TGTGCCAGCAGCTCGGTGACAGGGGTAGGCACTGAAGCTTTCTTT.

The chain uses TRBV7-3 and TRBJ1-1; D is uncertain. Trimming pared 5 bases from V and 10 bases from J, leaving 14 bases between. This CDR3 region has 12 residues. Germline loops: CDR1 SGHTA, CDR2 FQGTGA. This CDR3 reads CASSQGEGRAFF. CDR3 in DNA: TGTGCCAGCAGCCAAGGAGAGGGTCGAGCTTTCTTT.

This clone has just a few counts. The genes are TRBV10-3 and TRBJ2-7; 11 nucleotides line up with TRBD1. This CDR3 comprises 14 residues. The ends lost 7 bases at V and 4 bases at J; junction bases unmatched: 6. Germline V gene sequence: CDR1 ENHRY, CDR2 SYGVKD. DNA for the CDR3: TGTGCCATCAAGGTTGGACAGGGGGCTTACGAGCAGTACTTC. Protein sequence: CAIKVGQGAYEQYF.

This chain uses TRBV19 with TRBJ2-7; D not resolved. CDR1 is LNHDA and CDR2 is SQIVND in the germline V gene (reference sequence). The CDR3 loop spans 15 amino acids. V was cut by 10 bases and J by 0 bases, with 19 bases left in between. The CDR3 nucleotides read TGTGCCACCCCCCAAAACTTCCCGTTCTCCTACGAGCAGTACTTC. It translates to CATPQNFPFSYEQYF.

The chain uses TRBV27 and TRBJ1-4, with 9 bases matching TRBD1. The CDR3 contains 13 residues. The ends lost 5 bases at V and 6 bases at J; junction bases unmatched: 1. Germline V gene sequence: CDR1 MNHEY, CDR2 SMNVEV (reference sequence). CDR3 sequence: CASSTGGDEKLFF. The CDR3 nucleotides read TGTGCCAGCAGTACAGGGGGCGATGAAAAACTGTTTTTT.